These T cell receptor beta chains were read from a single sample in a study of T cells in localized non-small cell lung cancer. The repertoire was sequenced with immunoSEQ multiplex PCR; TCRdb's copy has only in-frame clones and lacks some. The sample records about 77,000 clones, more than 75% being singletons. The material was peripheral blood, obtained before any cancer treatment. Receptors originate from a woman aged 40-75 years with stage I squamous cell lung carcinoma. CDR3s include the opening cysteine and the closing phenylalanine or tryptophan. Each record gives: V gene, clone size, D gene, J gene, CDR3 protein, CDR3 DNA. The D gene is left open where the match is weak. A row's size may be missing; if present it is once, few, many or a size class.

TRBV5-1	NA	NA	TRBJ2-1	CASSLRGASYNEQFF	TGCGCCAGCAGCTTGAGGGGGGCCTCGTACAATGAGCAGTTCTTC
TRBV5-6	few	NA	TRBJ1-2	CASSLGRTEELYGYTF	TGTGCCAGCAGCTTGGGACGGACAGAAGAGCTCTATGGCTACACCTTC
TRBV15	NA	NA	TRBJ1-6	CATSSPSASPLHF	TGTGCCACCAGCAGCCCCAGTGCCTCACCCCTCCACTTT
TRBV30	NA	NA	TRBJ2-3	CAWSVLADTQYF	TGTGCCTGGAGTGTACTGGCAGATACGCAGTATTTT
TRBV29-1	NA	NA	TRBJ2-7	CSVERFPCEQYF	TGCAGCGTTGAAAGATTCCCCTGCGAGCAGTACTTC
TRBV6-5	NA	NA	TRBJ1-2	CASSYGSDYGYTF	TGTGCCAGCAGTTACGGGTCAGACTATGGCTACACCTTC
TRBV18	NA	NA	TRBJ1-1	CASSPGQLNTEAFF	TGTGCCAGCTCGCCCGGACAGTTGAACACTGAAGCTTTCTTT
TRBV19	once	NA	TRBJ1-1	CASKFLGNTEAFF	TGTGCCAGTAAGTTTCTTGGGAACACTGAAGCTTTCTTT
TRBV11-2	NA	NA	TRBJ1-1	CASSLDPSPNTEAFF	TGTGCCAGCAGCTTAGACCCCAGCCCGAACACTGAAGCTTTCTTT
TRBV29-1	NA	TRBD2	TRBJ2-1	CSVERAGRANEQFF	TGCAGCGTTGAACGGGCAGGGAGGGCCAATGAGCAGTTCTTC
TRBV19	NA	TRBD1	TRBJ1-1	CASSRTGVNTEAFF	TGTGCCAGTAGTAGGACAGGGGTGAACACTGAAGCTTTCTTT
TRBV19	NA	NA	TRBJ2-7	CASSLSRDPLEQYF	TGTGCCAGTAGCCTTAGCCGGGACCCCTTGGAGCAGTACTTC
TRBV14	NA	NA	TRBJ2-5	CASSPPETQYF	TGTGCCAGCAGCCCGCCGGAGACCCAGTACTTC
TRBV19	once	NA	TRBJ2-7	CASSATPYEQYF	TGTGCCAGTAGTGCCACCCCGTACGAGCAGTACTTC
TRBV7-9	NA	TRBD1	TRBJ2-5	CASSSWDRYQETQYF	TGTGCCAGCAGCTCCTGGGACAGGTACCAAGAGACCCAGTACTTC
TRBV2	NA	NA	TRBJ2-2	CASTDTGELFF	TGTGCCAGCACTGACACCGGGGAGCTGTTTTTT
TRBV28	NA	NA	TRBJ2-1	CASSLYRASSYNEQFF	TGTGCCAGCAGTTTATACCGGGCCAGCTCCTACAATGAGCAGTTCTTC
TRBV7-3	once	TRBD1	TRBJ2-3	CASSLDRGRNTQYF	TGTGCCAGCAGCTTGGACAGGGGAAGGAATACGCAGTATTTT
TRBV28	NA	NA	TRBJ1-1	CASSYGGRFEAFF	TGTGCCAGCAGTTATGGGGGGCGCTTTGAGGCTTTCTTT
TRBV7-9	few	NA	TRBJ2-1	CASTLSNEQFF	TGTGCCAGCACCTTAAGCAATGAGCAGTTCTTC
TRBV6-1	few	NA	TRBJ1-2	CATSGQSFYGYTF	TGTGCCACCTCTGGACAATCCTTTTATGGCTACACCTTC
TRBV11-2	once	NA	TRBJ1-1	CASSLSPGDEAFF	TGTGCCAGCAGCTTAAGTCCCGGGGATGAAGCTTTCTTT
TRBV4-1	NA	NA	TRBJ2-3	CASSQVPTEADTQYF	TGCGCCAGCAGCCAAGTCCCCACCGAGGCAGATACGCAGTATTTT
TRBV30	NA	NA	TRBJ2-2	CAWSYTGELFF	TGTGCCTGGAGTTACACCGGGGAGCTGTTTTTT
TRBV10-3	NA	NA	TRBJ1-5	CAISESRRGARNQPQHF	TGTGCCATCAGTGAGTCGAGACGGGGGGCCCGCAATCAGCCCCAGCATTTT
TRBV6-5	NA	NA	TRBJ1-1	CASSPGRNTEAFF	TGTGCCAGCAGTCCTGGACGGAACACTGAAGCTTTCTTT
TRBV19	NA	NA	TRBJ1-2	CASSTVSDSGYGYTF	TGTGCCAGTAGTACTGTCTCGGACTCGGGATATGGCTACACCTTC
TRBV19	NA	TRBD2	TRBJ2-5	CASSIEVGGAGETQYF	TGTGCCAGTAGTATAGAGGTCGGGGGGGCCGGAGAGACCCAGTACTTC
TRBV15	NA	NA	TRBJ2-7	CATSRDRGFGEQYF	TGTGCCACCAGCAGAGATCGGGGATTCGGCGAGCAGTACTTC
TRBV5-4	NA	NA	TRBJ2-1	CASSLDPSTDEQFF	TGTGCCAGCAGCTTGGATCCTAGCACTGATGAGCAGTTCTTC
TRBV5-6	NA	NA	TRBJ2-7	CASSFPGRGEQYF	TGTGCCAGCAGCTTCCCCGGCAGGGGCGAGCAGTACTTC
TRBV11-2	NA	NA	TRBJ2-7	CASSFSGRYEQYF	TGTGCCAGCAGCTTCTCGGGGAGATACGAGCAGTACTTC
TRBV19	NA	NA	TRBJ2-5	CASSMGVREETQYF	TGTGCCAGTAGTATGGGCGTCAGGGAAGAGACCCAGTACTTC
TRBV19	NA	TRBD2	TRBJ2-1	CASSMTSGGHPYNEQFF	TGTGCCAGTAGTATGACTAGCGGGGGTCACCCCTACAATGAGCAGTTCTTC
TRBV19	once	NA	TRBJ2-5	CASSFEETQYF	TGTGCCAGTAGTTTCGAAGAGACCCAGTACTTC
TRBV9	NA	NA	TRBJ2-1	CASSDTRANNEQFF	TGTGCCAGCAGCGATACCCGGGCCAACAATGAGCAGTTCTTC
TRBV7-3	NA	NA	TRBJ1-2	CASSPRGGANYGYTF	TGTGCCAGCAGCCCAAGGGGGGGAGCCAACTATGGCTACACCTTC
TRBV2	NA	TRBD2	TRBJ2-3	CASKGRGTTDTQYF	TGTGCCAGCAAGGGGCGGGGGACCACAGATACGCAGTATTTT
TRBV5-1	once	TRBD2	TRBJ2-5	CASSPGLAGGLQETQYF	TGCGCCAGCAGTCCTGGACTAGCGGGGGGTCTCCAAGAGACCCAGTACTTC
TRBV19	NA	TRBD1	TRBJ1-6	CASSDGTGNSPLHF	TGTGCCAGTAGTGACGGGACAGGTAATTCACCCCTCCACTTT
TRBV30	NA	NA	TRBJ1-1	CAWSRYRGDTEAFF	TGTGCCTGGAGCCGCTATCGGGGGGACACTGAAGCTTTCTTT
TRBV2	NA	NA	TRBJ2-7	CASSLDRAYEQYF	TGTGCCAGCAGTCTAGACAGAGCCTACGAGCAGTACTTC
TRBV10-1	NA	TRBD2	TRBJ2-2	CASSDHKLALNTGELFF	TGCGCCAGCAGTGACCATAAACTAGCGCTGAACACCGGGGAGCTGTTTTTT
TRBV10-1	once	NA	TRBJ1-1	CASLDLRNTEAFF	TGCGCCAGCCTAGACCTACGGAACACTGAAGCTTTCTTT
TRBV10-3	NA	NA	TRBJ1-1	CAISGTVNTEAFF	TGTGCCATCAGCGGGACGGTGAACACTGAAGCTTTCTTT
TRBV30	NA	NA	TRBJ2-2	CAWSRGPGELFF	TGTGCCTGGAGCCGAGGACCCGGGGAACTGTTTTTT
TRBV7-9	NA	NA	TRBJ1-1	CASSPTGRAEAFF	TGTGCCAGCAGCCCCACGGGGAGGGCTGAAGCTTTCTTT
TRBV4-2	NA	TRBD2	TRBJ2-4	CASSQDLETSGGSSEYF	TGTGCCAGCAGCCAAGATCTGGAGACTAGCGGGGGGTCTTCGGAGTACTTC
TRBV4-1	once	TRBD1	TRBJ2-7	CASSRGQGTYEQYF	TGCGCCAGCAGCCGAGGACAGGGGACCTACGAGCAGTACTTC
TRBV15	NA	TRBD1	TRBJ1-3	CATSSQGARGNTIYF	TGTGCCACCAGCAGCCAGGGGGCTAGGGGAAACACCATATATTTT
TRBV19	once	NA	TRBJ1-4	CASRTVGTNEKLFF	TGTGCCAGTAGGACCGTGGGAACTAATGAAAAACTGTTTTTT
TRBV6-5	NA	TRBD1	TRBJ1-5	CASSAGQGRNQPQHF	TGTGCCAGCAGCGCCGGACAGGGTCGCAATCAGCCCCAGCATTTT
TRBV7-2	NA	NA	TRBJ1-6	CASSLAGGGNSPLHF	TGTGCCAGCAGCTTAGCAGGAGGGGGTAATTCACCCCTCCACTTT
TRBV27	NA	NA	TRBJ1-2	CASSVDYGNYGYTF	TGTGCCAGCAGTGTAGATTACGGAAACTATGGCTACACCTTC